This T cell receptor (beta chain) was sequenced in a study of blood T cells in healthy people across ages (dated by TCRdb to the mid-2010s). For context, the study as a whole: In model experiments, template switching captured about one uniquely barcoded TCR beta cDNA molecule for every two T cells. The study measured age-related changes in TCR beta repertoire diversity using deep sequencing normalized with unique cDNA molecular identifiers. The donors were split into four age groups: young (average 16 years), middle-aged (roughly 42), aged (over 55) and long-lived (approximately 80). Using the same blood draw, the study looked at two additional independent replicas of 1 million unique cDNA reads for two donors, one aged 18 to 29 and the other aged 80 or older. The study at large found these results: Total diversity estimates from one million sequenced T cells were considered lower bounds and underestimates. As age increased, observed TCR beta diversity per million T cells dropped in a roughly linear way, and a significant reduction was already evident by age roughly 40. Observed TCR beta diversity correlated strongly with the percentage of naive T cells measured by flow cytometry. Compared with the aged group, the long-lived group had more naive CD4+ T cells, fewer expanded clones and increased TCR diversity, suggesting age selection. Because the CMV infection status of the donors was unknown, age-related changes in expanded clonotypes may potentially have been confounded. Since profiling was done on bulk unsorted PBMCs, naive and antigen-experienced compartments could not be conclusively compared.

According to the germline V gene, CDR1 reads SGHRS and CDR2 reads YFSETQ. The CDR3 contains 17 residues, cysteine and phenylalanine counted. Only the CDR3 portion is preserved as DNA: 51 bases, with reading frame beginning at the first base. V loses 0 bases of germline sequence and J loses 4 bases, and the interval between the two ends is 18 bases. The library was produced with 5' RACE. Sequencing took place on an Illumina HiSeq 2500. A second 7 to 11 cycle PCR used a sample-barcoded 5' primer and a J-beta primer mix. Each TCR beta cDNA molecule received a unique molecular identifier from a template-switch 5' adaptor carrying 12 random nucleotides. Each sample yielded at least 2.5 million CDR3-containing paired-end reads. All of the RNA was converted into first-strand cDNA using the Mint cDNA synthesis kit, with a TRBC-specific oligonucleotide serving as the primer. After uracil-DNA glycosylase treatment, a first 18-cycle PCR used universal primers M1SS and BC2_uni_R on all cDNA. As for the original processing: Normalization of each sample was performed by random selection of 1 million high-quality reads, each carrying a distinct molecular identifier. Instead of being binned into consensus sequences, reads with shared molecular identifiers were discarded. MiTCR, with a Q25 quality threshold and the strictest error-elimination algorithm, was used for CDR3 identification, clonotype clustering and error correction. A nonparametric unseen species model with Euler transformation was used to estimate lower-bound total TCR beta diversity. TCRdb reran the public reads through fastp at Q25 and MiXCR, keeping productive beta chains. All rows with the same CDR3 protein become a single entry with the most common DNA and genes. TCRdb, not the authors, supplied the V and J calls. This sample gives about 800,000 distinct CDR3 sequences in total; 20% to 30% of them show up just once. Under 4% of the sample lies in the top ten.

The approximately 40 donors, aged 6 to 90 years, were systemically healthy Caucasian individuals from Russia. Each donor gave ten milliliters of peripheral blood, collected into EDTA-treated Vacutainer tubes. PBMCs were isolated by Ficoll-Paque density-gradient centrifugation, with at least 6 million obtained per sample. Trizol reagent was used to extract total RNA from PBMCs, with at least 5.5 micrograms per sample. For every donor, flow cytometry on a PBMC aliquot measured the percentage of naive CD45RAhigh/CD27high T cells. The sample holds a few counts of this clonotype. Its antigen remains undetermined. No much larger clone is present one base from it, and per-base qualities are unavailable. The data also belong to a second study, concerning T cells of mothers and their children. As noted in the second study: The donors were nine systemically healthy Caucasian individuals, made up of three mothers and their six children. cDNA synthesis consumed the entire amount of extracted RNA, loaded at 1.5 ug RNA in each 15 ul reaction. Sample barcodes and 2-4 random nucleotides were added via the M1S primer in the second PCR. More than 8.5 million TCR beta CDR3 reads were obtained from each mother, and about 3 million reads were obtained from each child. Thymic selection shapes the output of TCR recombination in a similar way in related and unrelated pairs, and inherited differences have a minor effect. Normalized repertoire overlap was always slightly but never significantly higher in related than unrelated mother-child pairs. No persistent microchimeric T cell clones were detected, at a sensitivity of around 100 clones per million clonotypes. Deep NGS was used in the study to compare the TCR beta repertoires of mothers and children and to look for features that separate related mother-child pairs from unrelated individuals. On average, the children were approximately 11 +/- 4 years old, while the mothers were around 42 +/- 4 years old. Libraries were sequenced on Illumina HiSeq 2000 with 100+100 nt paired-end reads after adapter ligation with NEBNext reagents. To avoid cross-contamination, the mother libraries and the child libraries were prepared a month apart and sequenced in separate runs. For each donor, somewhere between roughly 500,000 and 2,100,000 distinct TCR beta clonotypes were identified. Naive TCR beta clonotypes were estimated from low-frequency clonotypes matched to each donor's FACS-determined naive share, without sorting.

Here the chain combines TRBV5-1 and TRBJ2-3, with a tentative D gene TRBD1 over 6 matching bases. The sequence was collected from a boy younger than 18 in good health. Sequences were obtained from blood. The DNA sequence follows: TGCGCCAGCAGCTTGGATCTAGGGGGTCTGAGTCCAGATACGCAGTATTTT. Its protein reads: CASSLDLGGLSPDTQYF.